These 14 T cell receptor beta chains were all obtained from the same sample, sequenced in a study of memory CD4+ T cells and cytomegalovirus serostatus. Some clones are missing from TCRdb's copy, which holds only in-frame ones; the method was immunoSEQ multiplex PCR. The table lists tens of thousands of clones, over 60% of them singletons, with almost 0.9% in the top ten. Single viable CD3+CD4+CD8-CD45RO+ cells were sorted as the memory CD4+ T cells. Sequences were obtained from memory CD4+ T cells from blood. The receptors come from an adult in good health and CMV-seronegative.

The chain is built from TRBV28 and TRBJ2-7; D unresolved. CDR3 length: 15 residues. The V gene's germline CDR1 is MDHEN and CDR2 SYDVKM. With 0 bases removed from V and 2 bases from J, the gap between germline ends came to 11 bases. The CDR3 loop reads CASSLWSSGAYEQYF. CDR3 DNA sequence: TGTGCCAGCAGTTTATGGTCTAGTGGGGCCTACGAGCAGTACTTC.

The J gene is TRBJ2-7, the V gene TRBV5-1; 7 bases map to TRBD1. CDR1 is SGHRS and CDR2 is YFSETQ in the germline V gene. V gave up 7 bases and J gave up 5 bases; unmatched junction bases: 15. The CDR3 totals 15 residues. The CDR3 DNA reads TGCGCCAGCTCGAACCCGGGACAGAGAGTCCACGAGCAGTACTTC. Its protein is CASSNPGQRVHEQYF. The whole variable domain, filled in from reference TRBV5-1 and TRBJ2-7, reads KAGVTQTPRYLIKTRGQQVTLSCSPISGHRSVSWYQQTPGQGLQFLFEYFSETQRNKGNFPGRFSGRQFSNSRSEMNVSTLELGDSALYLCASSNPGQRVHEQYFGPGTRLTVT.

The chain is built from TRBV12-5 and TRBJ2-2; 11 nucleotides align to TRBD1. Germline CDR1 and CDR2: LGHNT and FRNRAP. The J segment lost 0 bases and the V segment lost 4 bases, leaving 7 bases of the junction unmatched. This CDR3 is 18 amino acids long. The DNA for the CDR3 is TGTGCTAGTGGTTCCGTCTGGGACAGGGGGGCGAACACCGGGGAGCTGTTTTTT. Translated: CASGSVWDRGANTGELFF. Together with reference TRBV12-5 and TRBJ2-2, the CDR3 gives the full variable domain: DARVTQTPRHKVTEMGQEVTMRCQPILGHNTVFWYRQTMMQGLELLAYFRNRAPLDDSGMPKDRFSAEMPDATLATLKIQPSEPRDSAVYFCASGSVWDRGANTGELFFGEGSRLTVL.

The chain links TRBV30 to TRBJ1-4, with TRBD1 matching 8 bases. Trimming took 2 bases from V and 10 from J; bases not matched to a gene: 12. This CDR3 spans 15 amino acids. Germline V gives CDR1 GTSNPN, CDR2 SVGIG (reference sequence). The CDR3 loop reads CAWSKIRTGYRKLFF. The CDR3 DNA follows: TGTGCCTGGAGTAAGATAAGGACAGGGTATAGAAAACTGTTTTTT.

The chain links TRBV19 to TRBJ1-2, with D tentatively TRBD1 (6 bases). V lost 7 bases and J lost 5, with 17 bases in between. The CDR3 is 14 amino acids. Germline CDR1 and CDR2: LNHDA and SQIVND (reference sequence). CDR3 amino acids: CASTPLAGVYGYTF. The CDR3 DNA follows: TGTGCCAGTACCCCTTTGGCAGGGGTTTATGGCTACACCTTC.

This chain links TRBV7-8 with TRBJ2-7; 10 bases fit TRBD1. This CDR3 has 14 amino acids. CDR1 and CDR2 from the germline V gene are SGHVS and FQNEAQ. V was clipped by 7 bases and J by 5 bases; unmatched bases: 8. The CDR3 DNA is TGTGCCAGCACCCTTCGGGACAGGGGCCACGAGCAGTACTTC. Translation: CASTLRDRGHEQYF.

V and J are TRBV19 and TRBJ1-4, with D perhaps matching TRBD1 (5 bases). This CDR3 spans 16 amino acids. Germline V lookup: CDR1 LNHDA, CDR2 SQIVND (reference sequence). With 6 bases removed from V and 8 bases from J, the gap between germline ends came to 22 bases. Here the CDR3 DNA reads TGTGCCAGTAGCACCCGGGCAGGGCAATCAGGGGAAAAACTGTTTTTT. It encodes CASSTRAGQSGEKLFF.

The CDR3 DNA sequence: TGCGCCAGCAGAGGACAGACCCTGAACACTGAAGCTTTCTTT. Its protein product is CASRGQTLNTEAFF. This chain joins TRBV5-1 and TRBJ1-1; TRBD1 might be the D (6 bases). CDR1 is SGHRS, CDR2 YFSETQ, per germline. CDR3 size: 14 residues. V was shortened by 5 bases and J by 0 bases, with 11 bases between the two germline ends. Full variable domain (outside the CDR3, taken from reference TRBV5-1 and TRBJ1-1): KAGVTQTPRYLIKTRGQQVTLSCSPISGHRSVSWYQQTPGQGLQFLFEYFSETQRNKGNFPGRFSGRQFSNSRSEMNVSTLELGDSALYLCASRGQTLNTEAFFGQGTRLTVV.

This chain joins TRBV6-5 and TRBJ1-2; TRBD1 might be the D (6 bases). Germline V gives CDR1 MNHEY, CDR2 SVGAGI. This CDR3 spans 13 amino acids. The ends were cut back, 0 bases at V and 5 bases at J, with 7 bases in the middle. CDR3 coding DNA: TGTGCCAGCAGTTACTCGAGGGGGTATGGCTACACCTTC. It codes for CASSYSRGYGYTF.

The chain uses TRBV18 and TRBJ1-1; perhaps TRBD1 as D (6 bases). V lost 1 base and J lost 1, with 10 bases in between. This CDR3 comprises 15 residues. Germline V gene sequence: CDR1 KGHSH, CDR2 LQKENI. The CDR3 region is CASSPQGTKNTEAFF. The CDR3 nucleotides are TGTGCCAGCTCACCACAGGGGACAAAGAACACTGAAGCTTTCTTT.

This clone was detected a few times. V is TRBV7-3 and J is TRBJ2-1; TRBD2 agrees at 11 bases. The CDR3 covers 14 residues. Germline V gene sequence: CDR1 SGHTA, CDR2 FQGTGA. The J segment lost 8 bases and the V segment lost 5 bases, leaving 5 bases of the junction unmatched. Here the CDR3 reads CASSPLAGEDEQFF. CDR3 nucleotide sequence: TGTGCCAGCAGCCCACTAGCGGGAGAGGATGAGCAGTTCTTC. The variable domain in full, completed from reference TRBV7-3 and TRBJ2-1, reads GAGVSQTPSNKVTEKGKYVELRCDPISGHTALYWYRQSLGQGPEFLIYFQGTGAADDSGLPNDRFFAVRPEGSVSTLKIQRTERGDSAVYLCASSPLAGEDEQFFGPGTRLTVL.

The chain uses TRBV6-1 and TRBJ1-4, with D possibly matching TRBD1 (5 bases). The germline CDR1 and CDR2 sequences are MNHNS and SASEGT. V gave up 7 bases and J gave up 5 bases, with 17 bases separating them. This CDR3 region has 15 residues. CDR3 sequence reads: CASNVQGRINEKLFF. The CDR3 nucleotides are TGTGCCAGCAACGTTCAGGGAAGGATCAATGAAAAACTGTTTTTT.

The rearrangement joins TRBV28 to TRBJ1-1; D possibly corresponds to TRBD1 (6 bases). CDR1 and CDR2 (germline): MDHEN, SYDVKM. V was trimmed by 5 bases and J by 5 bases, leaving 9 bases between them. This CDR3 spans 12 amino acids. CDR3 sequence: CASSSQGTEAFF. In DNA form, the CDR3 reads TGTGCCAGCAGTAGCCAGGGGACTGAAGCTTTCTTT.

CDR3 in DNA: TGTGCCAGCAGCCAAGGGCCGGTTTGGACAGGAGAGACCCAGTACTTC. It encodes CASSQGPVWTGETQYF. The J gene is TRBJ2-5, the V gene TRBV14; TRBD1 matches at 7 bases. Losses at the gene ends were 1 base for V and 4 bases for J; bases not matched to a gene: 9. The CDR3 is 16 amino acids. Per germline, CDR1 SGHDN and CDR2 FVKESK.